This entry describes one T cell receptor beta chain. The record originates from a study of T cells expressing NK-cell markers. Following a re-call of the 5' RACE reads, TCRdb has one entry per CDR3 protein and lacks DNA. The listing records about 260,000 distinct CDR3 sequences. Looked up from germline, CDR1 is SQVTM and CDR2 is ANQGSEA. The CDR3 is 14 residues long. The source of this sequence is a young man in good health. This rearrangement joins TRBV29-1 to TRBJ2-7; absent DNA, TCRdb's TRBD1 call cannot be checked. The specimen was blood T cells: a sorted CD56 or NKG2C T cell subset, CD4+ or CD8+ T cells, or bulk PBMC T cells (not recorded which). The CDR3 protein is CSVGQGAGFYEQYF.